Below, 30 T cell receptor beta chains from the same sample are listed, as sequenced in a study of cytomegalovirus exposure and HLA in healthy donors. Libraries were prepared by immunoSEQ multiplex PCR; TCRdb keeps only in-frame clonotypes and omits some of them. This sample has 85,000 to 130,000 clones, with about 88% found just once. Sample: PBMCs. The receptors here all came from a woman in her late teens or twenties in good health and CMV-seropositive.

This clone occurred a few times. The rearrangement uses TRBV28 and TRBJ1-4; D is unresolved. The CDR3 runs 15 residues. The V gene lost 6 bases and the J gene lost 3 bases, with 14 bases spanning the gap. The germline gives CDR1 MDHEN, CDR2 SYDVKM. CDR3 nucleotide sequence: TGTGCCAGCAGCCAAGAGGGCATGGCTAATGAAAAACTGTTTTTT. It is translated as CASSQEGMANEKLFF.

The genes are TRBV9 and TRBJ1-5; 10 bases are shared with TRBD1. Germline CDR1 and CDR2: SGDLS and YYNGEE. The CDR3 extends over 14 amino acids. The trim removed 4 bases at V and 5 bases at J, leaving 3 bases unmatched. The CDR3 DNA is TGTGCCAGCAGCCCCGGGACAGGGGATCAGCCCCAGCATTTT. It is translated as CASSPGTGDQPQHF.

The J gene is TRBJ2-7, the V gene TRBV7-2; 9 positions match TRBD1. Germline V gives CDR1 SGHTA, CDR2 FQGNSA. The V and J ends lost 5 bases and 4 bases, in that order; junction bases with no gene match: 9. The CDR3 is 15 amino acids. The CDR3 bases are TGTGCCAGCAGCGGAACAGGGGGCAGGGGGTACGAGCAGTACGTC. This translates into CASSGTGGRGYEQYV.

The chain uses TRBV28 and TRBJ1-1; tentatively, D is TRBD1 (5 bases). Trimming stripped 5 bases from V and 4 bases from J, with 17 bases between. Germline V gene lookup returns CDR1 MDHEN and CDR2 SYDVKM. This CDR3 comprises 15 residues. In DNA form, the CDR3 reads TGTGCCAGCAGTCCCAGGACAATGAGGAGCACTGAAGCTTTCTTT. Protein sequence: CASSPRTMRSTEAFF.

Here the CDR3 reads CASSLFPGQGDGYTF. CDR3 coding DNA: TGCGCCAGCAGCTTGTTTCCGGGACAGGGCGATGGCTACACCTTC. The J gene is TRBJ1-2, the V gene TRBV5-1, with 9 bases fitting TRBD1. J gave up 6 bases and V 1 base, and 7 bases lay outside the gene matches. This CDR3 has 15 residues. From germline, CDR1 is SGHRS and CDR2 YFSETQ.

CDR3 protein: CASQSVMNQPQHF. The CDR3 DNA sequence: TGTGCCTCTCAATCGGTGATGAATCAGCCCCAGCATTTT. The V gene is TRBV6-5, the J gene TRBJ1-5, with no clear D. The CDR3 is 13 residues long. V lost 11 bases and J 4 bases, leaving 15 bases between the germline ends. Germline V gives CDR1 MNHEY, CDR2 SVGAGI.

The chain links TRBV7-9 to TRBJ2-7, with D possibly matching TRBD1 (6 bases). The CDR3 sequence is 13 residues long. Germline CDR1 is SEHNR and CDR2 is FQNEAQ (reference sequence). The V end lost 5 bases, the J end lost 6 bases, and 14 bases lay between the germline ends. In DNA, the CDR3 is TGTGCCAGCAGCCGAACAGGGAACGGCGAGCAGTACGTC. Encoded protein: CASSRTGNGEQYV.

The chain couples TRBV25-1 to TRBJ2-7; TRBD1 matches at 10 bases. The junction had 6 bases not matched to a gene; V was cut back by 8 bases and J by 5 bases. This CDR3 comprises 13 residues. Germline-derived CDR1 and CDR2 are MGHDK and SYGVNS. The CDR3 protein is CASRATGGNEQYV. The CDR3 nucleotides read TGTGCCAGCCGGGCGACAGGGGGCAACGAGCAGTACGTC.

This chain links TRBV7-2 with TRBJ1-6; D gene ambiguous. The CDR3 contains 13 residues. Germline V gives CDR1 SGHTA, CDR2 FQGNSA. Trimming cost V 0 bases and J 14 bases, with 11 bases left between them. As DNA, the CDR3 is TGTGCCAGCAGCTTAGCGGTGGTTCCAGCCCTCCACTTT. Translated, it gives CASSLAVVPALHF.

The chain recombines TRBV4-3 with TRBJ1-2; 7 bases align to TRBD1. The CDR3 sequence is 18 residues long. Per the germline V gene, CDR1 is LGHNA and CDR2 is YSLEER. The junction had 18 bases not matched to a gene; V was cut back by 0 bases and J by 8 bases. The CDR3, as DNA: TGCGCCAGCAGCCAAGATAGCGGCCGCGGGACAGCCTCAGGGGGCTACACCTTC. Translation gives CASSQDSGRGTASGGYTF.

J is TRBJ1-1 and V is TRBV9; no definite D call. The germline V gene has CDR1 SGDLS and CDR2 YYNGEE. This CDR3 contains 13 residues. The ends were cut back, 6 bases at V and 5 bases at J, with 14 bases in the middle. The chain's CDR3 is CASTAVTGTEAFF. CDR3 sequence (DNA): TGTGCCAGCACCGCCGTTACGGGGACTGAAGCTTTCTTT.

The chain uses TRBV27 and TRBJ1-1; no reliable D call. Germline V CDR1 and CDR2: MNHEY, SMNVEV (reference sequence). Trimming cost V 5 bases and J 2 bases, with 12 bases left between them. The CDR3 is made up of 14 amino acids. In DNA, the CDR3 is TGTGCCAGCAGTCGATGGGCGGGAAACACTGAAGCTTTCTTT. Translation: CASSRWAGNTEAFF.

This clone was observed a few times. The chain joins TRBV19 to TRBJ1-6, with TRBD1 matching over 8 bases. The CDR3 covers 15 residues. CDR1 is LNHDA and CDR2 is SQIVND in the germline V gene (reference sequence). After removal of 3 bases from V and 7 bases from J, the junction contained 5 bases not matched to a gene. In DNA, the CDR3 is TGTGCCAGTAGTATGGGGAGGACAGGGAATTCACCCCTCCACTTT. The encoded protein is CASSMGRTGNSPLHF.

This clone has just a few counts. The chain is built from TRBV6-1 and TRBJ2-5, with 8 bases matching TRBD2. Germline CDR1 reads MNHNS; CDR2 reads SASEGT. CDR3 length: 16 residues. The junction had 7 bases not matched to a gene; V was cut back by 1 base and J by 3 bases. The CDR3 is CASSEVGGGTEETQYF. Here the CDR3 DNA reads TGTGCCAGCAGTGAAGTTGGCGGGGGGACGGAAGAGACCCAGTACTTC.

The chain recombines TRBV7-9 with TRBJ1-2; 12 bases fit TRBD1. V lost 5 bases, J lost 3 bases, and 7 bases stayed unmatched. CDR3 size: 16 residues. Germline-derived CDR1 and CDR2 are SEHNR and FQNEAQ (reference sequence). Here the CDR3 DNA reads TGTGCCAGCAGCGGCCCGGGACAGGGGGCCTACTATGGCTACACCTTC. Translated: CASSGPGQGAYYGYTF.

The chain is built from TRBV28 and TRBJ1-2; TRBD1 matches 7 bases. Germline assignment: CDR1 MDHEN and CDR2 SYDVKM. This CDR3 has 14 amino acids. Losses at the gene ends were 6 bases for V and 2 bases for J; bases not matched to a gene: 6. CDR3 coding DNA: TGTGCCAGCAGCCCTCTGACAGGGAACTATGGCTACACCTTC. This sequence encodes CASSPLTGNYGYTF.

The chain joins TRBV11-2 to TRBJ1-1; perhaps TRBD1 as D (5 bases). CDR3 size: 12 residues. With 2 bases removed from V and 7 bases from J, the gap between germline ends came to 8 bases. The germline V gene encodes CDR1 SGHAT and CDR2 FQNNGV. The CDR3 DNA reads TGTGCCAGCAGCTTACTGGACAATGAAGCTTTCTTT. As protein: CASSLLDNEAFF. Filled out from reference TRBV11-2 and TRBJ1-1, the complete variable domain reads EAGVAQSPRYKIIEKRQSVAFWCNPISGHATLYWYQQILGQGPKLLIQFQNNGVVDDSQLPKDRFSAERLKGVDSTLKIQPAKLEDSAVYLCASSLLDNEAFFGQGTRLTVV.

The count of this clone is one. This chain joins TRBV6-5 and TRBJ2-2; D might be TRBD1 (6 bases). V lost 8 bases to trimming and J lost 6 bases, with 10 bases between them. Germline-derived CDR1 and CDR2 are MNHEY and SVGAGI. The CDR3 is 12 residues long. The chain's CDR3 is CASQGKAGELFF. CDR3 nucleotide sequence: TGTGCCAGCCAGGGGAAGGCCGGGGAGCTGTTTTTT.

The chain uses TRBV27 and TRBJ1-1, with TRBD1 identical over 7 bases. This CDR3 comprises 15 residues. CDR1 and CDR2 (germline): MNHEY, SMNVEV (reference sequence). Germline trimming cut 2 bases from V and 3 bases from J; bases unmatched to any gene: 6. The CDR3: CASSLGSRGYTEAFF. CDR3 nucleotides: TGTGCCAGCAGTTTAGGGAGCAGGGGGTACACTGAAGCTTTCTTT.

This clone occurred a few times. The CDR3 DNA reads TGTGCCAGCGACAACCTTAACCAGTACTTC. It translates to CASDNLNQYF. The chain couples TRBV6-1 to TRBJ2-7, with D uncertain. Trimming cost V 8 bases and J 10 bases, with 12 bases left between them. Looked up from germline, CDR1 is MNHNS and CDR2 is SASEGT. The CDR3 is made up of 10 amino acids.

This clone showed up just once. V and J are TRBV9 and TRBJ1-2, with D possibly matching TRBD1 (5 bases). V gave up 1 base and J gave up 3 bases, with 7 bases separating them. CDR3 length equals 13 residues. CDR1 is SGDLS and CDR2 is YYNGEE in the germline V gene. This chain's CDR3 is CASSVSGDYGYTF. The CDR3 DNA is TGTGCCAGCAGCGTATCGGGGGACTATGGCTACACCTTC.

The gene calls are TRBV27 and TRBJ2-7; TRBD2 might be the D (6 bases). Germline lookup yields CDR1 MNHEY and CDR2 SMNVEV (reference sequence). This CDR3 has 14 residues. V dropped 2 bases and J dropped 2 bases, with 10 bases sitting between them. CDR3: CASSLGRGTYEQYF. The CDR3 bases are TGTGCCAGCAGTTTAGGCCGGGGGACCTACGAGCAGTACTTC.

The rearrangement links TRBV6-1 to TRBJ2-1, with D possibly being TRBD1 (5 bases). CDR3 length equals 15 residues. Germline V gene sequence: CDR1 MNHNS, CDR2 SASEGT. The germline V and J ends were trimmed by 2 bases and 8 bases, with 16 bases remaining between them. The CDR3 DNA is TGTGCCAGCAGTGAATGGCGGTCAGGGATCGATGAGCAGTTCTTC. It specifies CASSEWRSGIDEQFF.

The chain uses TRBV5-1 and TRBJ2-6, with 7 bases fitting TRBD1. J was trimmed by 0 bases and V by 4 bases; bases with no gene match: 7. Germline CDR1 is SGHRS and CDR2 is YFSETQ. This CDR3 comprises 17 residues. The CDR3 protein is CASSPDRLFSGANVLTF. The CDR3 DNA sequence: TGCGCCAGCAGCCCGGACAGGTTATTCTCTGGGGCCAACGTCCTGACTTTC.

V gene TRBV5-1 combines with J gene TRBJ1-4; 8 bases map to TRBD1. V lost 5 bases to trimming and J lost 0 bases; unmatched junction nucleotides: 12. The germline V gene has CDR1 SGHRS and CDR2 YFSETQ. The CDR3 consists of 18 residues. The CDR3 loop reads CASRAGTGDFPTNEKLFF. As DNA, the CDR3 is TGCGCCAGCAGGGCGGGGACAGGTGATTTTCCAACTAATGAAAAACTGTTTTTT.

V usage is TRBV7-6 and J usage is TRBJ2-1; possibly TRBD1 for D (6 bases). Germline V lookup: CDR1 SGHVS, CDR2 FNYEAQ. Deletions cut 4 bases from V and 12 bases from J, with 19 bases between. The CDR3 is made up of 14 amino acids. The CDR3 DNA reads as TGTGCCAGCAGCTCTAAAGGGACACCGGTTGGGCAGTTCTTC. It is translated as CASSSKGTPVGQFF.

This rearrangement joins TRBV9 to TRBJ1-6, with D possibly TRBD1 on 5 matching bases. The CDR3 sequence is 16 residues long. CDR1 is SGDLS, CDR2 YYNGEE, per germline. V lost 0 bases to trimming and J lost 8 bases, with 15 bases between them. The CDR3 here is CASSVALRGTDSPLHF. For the CDR3, the DNA is TGTGCCAGCAGCGTAGCTTTAAGGGGTACGGATTCACCCCTCCACTTT.

This clone was detected only a few times. The chain couples TRBV27 to TRBJ1-2; 7 positions agree with TRBD1. The CDR3 length is 14 residues. CDR1 and CDR2 from the germline V gene are MNHEY and SMNVEV (reference sequence). V dropped 3 bases and J dropped 2; count of bases not matched to a gene: 3. In DNA, the CDR3 is TGTGCCAGCAGTTTGGCAGGGGGGAACTATGGCTACACCTTC. Its protein is CASSLAGGNYGYTF.

J is TRBJ2-2 and V is TRBV5-8; TRBD1 might be the D (6 bases). CDR1 is SGHTS and CDR2 is YDEGEE in the germline V gene. This CDR3 is built from 17 residues. Trimming cost V 4 bases and J 4 bases, with 20 bases left between them. The CDR3 DNA follows: TGTGCCAGCAGCCACGATATCCGGGACACGATCACCGGGGAGCTGTTTTTT. Its translation is CASSHDIRDTITGELFF.

The V call is TRBV18, the J call TRBJ2-5; the D gene is possibly TRBD2 (5 bases). Germline CDR1 and CDR2: KGHSH and LQKENI. Trimming took 2 bases from V and 9 from J, leaving 22 bases between them. The CDR3 has 16 residues. CDR3 sequence reads: CASSPATRASWEPQYF. In DNA, the CDR3 is TGTGCCAGCTCACCAGCAACGCGGGCTAGTTGGGAGCCCCAGTACTTC.